One sample yielded the 15 T cell receptor beta chains listed below, sequenced in a study of control samples from healthy donors and cancer patients. Sequencing used immunoSEQ multiplex PCR; TCRdb keeps in-frame clones, though not all of them. This table has fewer than 250,000 clones, around 93% appearing once. Sequencing was carried out using blood. The source is a man aged 30 to 45 in good health.

J is TRBJ2-7 and V is TRBV19; 8 bases are a match to TRBD2. Germline V gene data show CDR1 as LNHDA and CDR2 as SQIVND (reference sequence). The junction had 9 bases not matched to a gene; V was cut back by 3 bases and J by 2 bases. CDR3 size: 16 residues. The CDR3 nucleotides read TGTGCCAGTAGTATTCTGGTAGCGGGGCCGACCTACGAGCAGTACTTC. Amino acid sequence: CASSILVAGPTYEQYF.

CDR3 sequence (DNA): TGTGCCAGTAGTATAGCGAGGAACACCGGGGAGCTGTTTTTT. Amino acids: CASSIARNTGELFF. The chain carries TRBV19 and TRBJ2-2; D is undetermined. The CDR3 extends over 14 amino acids. Trimming cost V 1 base and J 1 base, with 4 bases left between them. In germline, CDR1 is LNHDA, CDR2 SQIVND (reference sequence).

The chain links TRBV12-3 or TRBV12-4 to TRBJ1-2; 8 bases agree with TRBD1. With 6 bases clipped from V and 8 bases from J, the junction kept 8 bases outside the gene matches. The CDR3 sequence is 13 residues long. The DNA for the CDR3 is TGTGCCAGCAGGGATCAGGGGGCGTGGGGCTACACCTTC. This gives the protein CASRDQGAWGYTF.

This chain joins TRBV5-1 and TRBJ1-6, with D possibly being TRBD1 (6 bases). This CDR3 comprises 16 residues. Germline CDR1 reads SGHRS; CDR2 reads YFSETQ. Trimming left V 5 bases short and J 5 bases short, with 17 bases between. CDR3 nucleotide sequence: TGCGCCAGCAGGCCAGGGGCGGCGGCCGATAATTCACCCCTCCACTTT. Protein sequence: CASRPGAAADNSPLHF.

Only a few counts were recorded for this clone. The V gene is TRBV5-6, the J gene TRBJ1-2; 8 positions match TRBD1. The ends lost 3 bases at V and 12 bases at J; junction bases unmatched: 4. Germline V gene lookup returns CDR1 SGHDT and CDR2 YYEEEE. The CDR3 is 11 residues long. The CDR3 region is CASSYGQGNTF. CDR3 coding DNA: TGTGCCAGCAGCTACGGACAGGGAAACACCTTC.

The rearrangement links TRBV14 to TRBJ2-7; D is uncertain. Trimming took 4 bases from V and 0 from J, leaving 7 bases between them. This CDR3 has 13 residues. Germline assignment: CDR1 SGHDN and CDR2 FVKESK. In DNA, the CDR3 is TGTGCCAGCAGCCCCCGGGTCTCCTACGAGCAGTACTTC. It is translated as CASSPRVSYEQYF.

V is TRBV6-6 and J is TRBJ1-6; D gene uncertain. Trimming cost V 1 base and J 10 bases, with 8 bases left between them. This CDR3 has 13 amino acids. Per germline, CDR1 MNHNY and CDR2 SVGAGI (reference sequence). CDR3 region: CASSYLLGSPLHF. In nucleotides, the CDR3 is TGTGCCAGCAGTTACTTACTTGGATCACCCCTCCACTTT.

This sequence joins TRBV5-1 and TRBJ2-2; D is possibly TRBD1 (6 bases). The CDR3 is 14 residues long. V gave up 1 base and J gave up 4 bases, with 8 bases separating them. The germline CDR1 and CDR2 sequences are SGHRS and YFSETQ. The CDR3 DNA is TGCGCCAGCAGCTTGATCAGGGGCACCGGGGAGCTGTTTTTT. As protein: CASSLIRGTGELFF.

The gene calls are TRBV21-1 and TRBJ1-1; the table's D call, TRBD1, was not checked against the DNA. TRBV21-1 is a listed pseudogene. This CDR3 is 17 amino acids long. CDR3 sequence: CASSKSLGTGADQEAFF. In DNA, the CDR3 is TGTGCCAGCAGCAAGTCCCTCGGGACAGGGGCCGATCAGGAAGCTTTCTTT.

This chain joins TRBV5-4 and TRBJ1-6; 8 nucleotides agree with TRBD1. CDR3 length: 15 residues. Germline CDR1 is SGHNT and CDR2 is YYREEE (reference sequence). J was trimmed by 10 bases and V by 4 bases; bases with no gene match: 10. CDR3 sequence (DNA): TGTGCCAGCAGCCCCCCGGGACAGGCGATCTCACCCCTCCACTTT. This gives the protein CASSPPGQAISPLHF.

This clone has only a few counts. The identical CDR3 is also encoded by other nucleotide sequences in the sample. V is TRBV10-1 and J is TRBJ1-1; D is perhaps TRBD1 (5 bases). V was cut by 2 bases and J by 1 base, with 8 bases left in between. Germline lookup yields CDR1 WNHNN and CDR2 SYGVQD (reference sequence). This CDR3 region has 14 residues. The CDR3 DNA is TGCGCCAGCAGTGAGGGGGGAGCGAACACTGAAGCTTTCTTT. Its translation is CASSEGGANTEAFF.

J is TRBJ2-3 and V is TRBV5-1; 7 bases align to TRBD2. The CDR3 consists of 15 residues. V was pared by 4 bases and J by 2 bases, with 7 bases of the junction left unmatched. Germline V gene sequence: CDR1 SGHRS, CDR2 YFSETQ. This CDR3 reads CASSGGDWLTDTQYF. The CDR3 region has the DNA TGCGCCAGCAGCGGGGGGGATTGGCTCACAGATACGCAGTATTTT.

The V gene is TRBV29-1, the J gene TRBJ1-5; D may be TRBD1 (5 bases). The CDR3 has 11 amino acids. Germline V lookup: CDR1 SQVTM, CDR2 ANQGSEA. Trimming took 6 bases from V and 7 from J, leaving 10 bases between them. The CDR3 sequence: CSVGVDQPQHF. CDR3 DNA: TGCAGCGTGGGGGTGGACCAGCCCCAGCATTTT. Looking up the rest from reference TRBV29-1 and TRBJ1-5 gives the full variable domain: SAVISQKPSRDICQRGTSLTIQCQVDSQVTMMFWYRQQPGQSLTLIATANQGSEATYESGFVIDKFPISRPNLTFSTLTVSNMSPEDSSIYLCSVGVDQPQHFGDGTRLSIL.

The genes are TRBV28 and TRBJ1-2; D unresolved. Per germline, CDR1 MDHEN and CDR2 SYDVKM. V was pared by 8 bases and J by 0 bases, with 19 bases between. This CDR3 has 16 amino acids. In DNA, the CDR3 is TGTGCCAGCCAGAGGGATTTGGGCGCGACTAACTATGGCTACACCTTC. Translated: CASQRDLGATNYGYTF.

The chain uses TRBV6-5 and TRBJ2-7; a weak D match, TRBD1 (5 bases). V lost 8 bases and J lost 3, with 11 bases in between. Germline V CDR1 and CDR2: MNHEY, SVGAGI. This CDR3 has 12 residues. CDR3 sequence reads: CASGPGIYEQYF. The CDR3 nucleotides are TGTGCCAGCGGGCCAGGGATCTACGAGCAGTACTTC.